This passage covers 19 T cell receptor beta chains from one sample sequenced in a study of shared clonotypes between healthy human individuals. Generated by immunoSEQ multiplex PCR, the TCRdb table keeps only in-frame clones and is missing some. The top ten clones hold approximately 0.13% of a sample with some 2,000,000 clones, 90% to 96% of them seen once. Sequencing was carried out using naive CD4+ T cells sorted from blood. Subset noted: CD45RA+ positively selected. Receptors were obtained from a young man in good health.

The V call is TRBV19, the J call TRBJ1-1, with D possibly matching TRBD1 (5 bases). The CDR3 loop spans 12 amino acids. Germline-derived CDR1 and CDR2 are LNHDA and SQIVND (reference sequence). The V and J ends lost 5 bases and 8 bases respectively, with 12 bases between them. The chain's CDR3 is CASSFLGVEAFF. As DNA, the CDR3 is TGTGCCAGTAGTTTCCTGGGGGTAGAAGCTTTCTTT.

Worth noting for this clone: The sample holds other DNA sequences that translate to the same CDR3. This chain connects TRBV5-1 to TRBJ1-4; 10 bases fit TRBD1. CDR1 and CDR2 (germline): SGHRS, YFSETQ. Losses at the gene ends were 3 bases for V and 0 bases for J; bases not matched to a gene: 5. This CDR3 has 17 residues. The CDR3 region has the DNA TGCGCCAGCAGCTGGGGACAGGGGACCTCAACTAATGAAAAACTGTTTTTT. Encoded protein: CASSWGQGTSTNEKLFF.

J is TRBJ1-5 and V is TRBV5-8; 9 nucleotides match TRBD1. Germline V gives CDR1 SGHTS, CDR2 YDEGEE. V shed 3 bases, J shed 9 bases, and the junction held 4 bases outside the gene matches. This CDR3 has 13 residues. CDR3 bases: TGTGCCAGCAGCTACGGACAGGGGAGGCCCCAGCATTTT. It is translated as CASSYGQGRPQHF.

This clone was found once. V usage is TRBV18 and J usage is TRBJ2-7; a possible D gene is TRBD1 (6 bases). The V end was cut by 0 bases, the J end by 5 bases, with 20 bases between. Germline lookup yields CDR1 KGHSH and CDR2 LQKENI. The CDR3 extends over 17 amino acids. CDR3 loop: CASSPPIPQGLNHEQYF. The CDR3 coding sequence is TGTGCCAGCTCACCACCTATTCCGCAGGGGCTTAACCACGAGCAGTACTTC.

The gene calls are TRBV18 and TRBJ1-2; D ambiguous. This CDR3 spans 13 amino acids. V lost 5 bases and J 6 bases, leaving 13 bases between the germline ends. In germline, CDR1 is KGHSH, CDR2 LQKENI. CDR3 coding DNA: TGTGCCAGCTCATACGACACCCTCGATGGCTACACCTTC. Its protein product is CASSYDTLDGYTF.

The V call is TRBV19, the J call TRBJ1-4; no reliable D call. Trimming took 5 bases from V and 5 from J, leaving 9 bases between them. This CDR3 is 13 amino acids long. From germline, CDR1 is LNHDA and CDR2 SQIVND (reference sequence). CDR3 protein: CASSYSPNEKLFF. CDR3 bases: TGTGCCAGTAGTTATAGCCCGAATGAAAAACTGTTTTTT. Combining the CDR3 with reference TRBV19 and TRBJ1-4 gives the whole variable domain DGGITQSPKYLFRKEGQNVTLSCEQNLNHDAMYWYRQDPGQGLRLIYYSQIVNDFQKGDIAEGYSVSREKKESFPLTVTSAQKNPTAFYLCASSYSPNEKLFFGSGTQLSVL.

The chain combines TRBV19 with TRBJ1-5, with D perhaps TRBD1 (6 bases). The CDR3 runs 15 residues. V gave up 1 base and J gave up 7 bases, with 14 bases separating them. Germline CDR1 and CDR2: LNHDA and SQIVND (reference sequence). CDR3 coding DNA: TGTGCCAGTAGTATAGTGAACAGGGTTGACCAGCCCCAGCATTTT. Translating it yields CASSIVNRVDQPQHF.

V gene TRBV7-9 combines with J gene TRBJ1-2, with D perhaps matching TRBD1 (5 bases). Per germline, CDR1 SEHNR and CDR2 FQNEAQ (reference sequence). The CDR3 has 15 residues. V was pared by 3 bases and J by 3 bases, with 14 bases between. The CDR3 DNA is TGTGCCAGCAGCTTTAAAGCAGGGTGGGACTATGGCTACACCTTC. It specifies CASSFKAGWDYGYTF. Combining the CDR3 with reference TRBV7-9 and TRBJ1-2 gives the whole variable domain DTGVSQNPRHKITKRGQNVTFRCDPISEHNRLYWYRQTLGQGPEFLTYFQNEAQLEKSRLLSDRFSAERPKGSFSTLEIQRTEQGDSAMYLCASSFKAGWDYGYTFGSGTRLTVV.

This chain links TRBV6-1 with TRBJ2-1; D gene unclear. The CDR3 has 14 residues. V lost 1 base, J lost 0 bases, and 4 bases lay in between. Germline V gene sequence: CDR1 MNHNS, CDR2 SASEGT. The CDR3 DNA sequence: TGTGCCAGCAGTGAAGACAGCTCCTACAATGAGCAGTTCTTC. Translation gives CASSEDSSYNEQFF.

For this clone: Different DNA sequences within this sample yield the same CDR3. This chain joins TRBV6-5 and TRBJ2-7; perhaps D is TRBD1 or TRBD2 (5 bases each). The germline CDR1 and CDR2 sequences are MNHEY and SVGAGI. V lost 2 bases, J lost 2 bases, and 13 bases lay in between. The CDR3 sequence is 15 residues long. The CDR3 reads CASSYRDVGTYEQYF. Written as DNA, the CDR3 is TGTGCCAGCAGTTACAGGGACGTCGGAACCTACGAGCAGTACTTC.

J is TRBJ1-1 and V is TRBV28; D is perhaps TRBD1 (5 bases). Germline-derived CDR1 and CDR2 are MDHEN and SYDVKM. The CDR3 spans 16 residues. V was clipped by 6 bases and J by 3 bases, with 20 bases between them. CDR3 DNA: TGTGCCAGCAGCCGCTCTCCCTGGCTGGGGGACACTGAAGCTTTCTTT. Translated, it gives CASSRSPWLGDTEAFF.

The chain uses TRBV6-5 and TRBJ1-1; D is possibly TRBD1 (5 bases). Germline-derived CDR1 and CDR2 are MNHEY and SVGAGI. V lost 6 bases, J lost 6 bases, and 8 bases lay in between. This CDR3 spans 11 amino acids. CDR3 loop: CASRRQSEAFF. The CDR3 DNA sequence: TGTGCCAGCAGAAGACAGTCTGAAGCTTTCTTT.

The sample holds one count of this clone. J is TRBJ2-5 and V is TRBV5-1; 8 bases match TRBD2. Germline loops: CDR1 SGHRS, CDR2 YFSETQ. The CDR3 runs to 16 residues. The junction had 4 bases not matched to a gene; V was cut back by 0 bases and J by 0 bases. The CDR3 loop is CASSLGPSGYQETQYF. CDR3 in DNA: TGCGCCAGCAGCTTGGGGCCTAGCGGGTACCAAGAGACCCAGTACTTC.

V is TRBV5-6 and J is TRBJ2-7; 7 bases agree with TRBD1. The V gene end was trimmed by 4 bases and the J gene end by 4 bases; junction bases not matched to a gene: 11. The germline gives CDR1 SGHDT, CDR2 YYEEEE. The CDR3 is made up of 15 amino acids. CDR3 coding DNA: TGTGCCAGCAGCGCCCCGGACAGGCCTCTATACGAGCAGTACTTC. Translating it yields CASSAPDRPLYEQYF.

The rearrangement links TRBV5-1 to TRBJ1-4; 7 bases are shared with TRBD1. Trimming took 2 bases from V and 13 from J; bases not matched to a gene: 11. Germline V gene data show CDR1 as SGHRS and CDR2 as YFSETQ. The CDR3 loop spans 14 amino acids. Here the CDR3 DNA reads TGCGCCAGCAGCTTTGCCGAGGGGGCCGGTGGACTGTTTTTT. Translation gives CASSFAEGAGGLFF.

A few counts support this clone. Distinct nucleotide sequences in the sample also encode this CDR3. The gene calls are TRBV11-2 and TRBJ2-7; no clear D. This CDR3 comprises 11 residues. CDR1 SGHAT and CDR2 FQNNGV come from the germline V gene. V was pared by 5 bases and J by 1 base, with 3 bases between. CDR3 loop: CASSRSYEQYF. The DNA of the CDR3 is TGTGCCAGCAGCCGTTCCTACGAGCAGTACTTC.

V usage is TRBV4-1 and J usage is TRBJ1-5; D is ambiguous. Trimming removed 0 bases from V and 4 bases from J, with 10 bases in between. The V gene's germline CDR1 is MGHRA and CDR2 YSYEKL. The CDR3 runs 15 residues. CDR3 bases: TGCGCCAGCAGCCAAGATGGACTGCTGAATCAGCCCCAGCATTTT. This encodes CASSQDGLLNQPQHF.

The CDR3 protein is CASRPQGAGELFF. As DNA, the CDR3 is TGTGCCAGCAGACCACAGGGCGCCGGGGAGCTGTTTTTT. The V gene is TRBV7-2, the J gene TRBJ2-2; TRBD1 might be the D (6 bases). CDR3 length equals 13 residues. CDR1 SGHTA and CDR2 FQGNSA come from the germline V gene. Trimming shortened V by 6 bases and J by 6 bases, and 11 bases separated the two germline ends.

This chain links TRBV5-5 with TRBJ1-2; D call uncertain. Germline V gene data show CDR1 as SGHKS and CDR2 as YYEKEE (reference sequence). V was shortened by 0 bases and J by 4 bases, with 16 bases between the two germline ends. The length of the CDR3 is 16 residues. DNA of the CDR3: TGTGCCAGCAGCTTGGGACTTGAGTATCCAGGCTATGGCTACACCTTC. It yields the protein CASSLGLEYPGYGYTF.